This passage covers 14 T cell receptor beta chains from one sample sequenced in a study of T cells after yellow fever vaccination. One entry per CDR3 protein, called by TCRdb with MiXCR from the 5' RACE reads. Among approximately 120,000 distinct CDR3 sequences, approximately 7% were seen once, and the ten largest hold just under 2.5%. The sample consisted of CD4+ T cells sorted from PBMCs, taken 10 to 11 days after the first yellow fever vaccination. Source of these receptors: a man between 18 and 29 years old who received the YFV17D yellow fever vaccine.

Ten or more counts support this clonotype. The V call is TRBV11-1, the J call TRBJ1-2; D perhaps matches TRBD1 (6 bases). CDR3 length: 15 residues. In germline, CDR1 is SGHAT, CDR2 FQDESV (reference sequence). V was trimmed by 1 base and J by 8 bases, leaving 17 bases between them. The CDR3 DNA is TGTGCCAGCAGCTTAGGCTGGCAGGGGAAGGACGGCTACACCTTC. Its protein product is CASSLGWQGKDGYTF.

A few counts support this clonotype. The rearrangement uses TRBV7-2 and TRBJ1-2; TRBD1 agrees at 9 bases. Trimming at V came to 5 bases and at J to 7 bases, leaving 8 bases not matched to a gene. This CDR3 is 14 amino acids long. Per the germline V gene, CDR1 is SGHTA and CDR2 is FQGNSA. The CDR3 nucleotides read TGTGCCAGCAGCCGGGAGGGGACAGGGTCTGGCTACACCTTC. Its protein is CASSREGTGSGYTF.

The rearrangement joins TRBV7-9 to TRBJ2-1; D is ambiguous. CDR3 length: 16 amino acids. CDR1 and CDR2 (germline): SEHNR, FQNEAQ (reference sequence). The V and J ends lost 7 bases and 4 bases respectively, with 20 bases between them. CDR3 nucleotides: TGTGCCAGCACTCGATCGGCCCTTGGGGTTTACAATGAGCAGTTCTTC. It encodes CASTRSALGVYNEQFF.

This clonotype was detected many times. The chain joins TRBV7-2 to TRBJ2-1; D is perhaps TRBD1 or TRBD2 (6 bases each). V lost 5 bases and J 10 bases, leaving 21 bases between the germline ends. Per germline, CDR1 SGHTA and CDR2 FQGNSA. The CDR3 sequence is 15 residues long. In DNA, the CDR3 is TGTGCCAGCAGCCCACAAGGTCCACAGGGAGGCGAGCAGTTCTTC. The encoded protein is CASSPQGPQGGEQFF.

This clonotype was seen repeatedly, ten times or more. The chain is built from TRBV6-5 and TRBJ2-3, with 11 bases fitting TRBD2. Germline V gene data show CDR1 as MNHEY and CDR2 as SVGAGI. The CDR3 spans 19 residues. V was clipped by 0 bases and J by 2 bases; unmatched bases: 10. This CDR3 is CASSYSIPTSGGLTDTQYF. The CDR3 DNA sequence: TGTGCCAGCAGTTACTCGATCCCCACTAGCGGGGGCCTCACAGATACGCAGTATTTT.

The chain is built from TRBV5-1 and TRBJ2-3, with 8 bases lining up with TRBD2. The CDR3 runs to 16 residues. Germline assignment: CDR1 SGHRS and CDR2 YFSETQ. Trimming removed 2 bases from V and 0 bases from J; junction bases left unmatched: 5. In nucleotides, the CDR3 is TGCGCCAGCAGCTTATATAGCGGGGCTAGCACAGATACGCAGTATTTT. Its protein product is CASSLYSGASTDTQYF.

This clonotype came up many times. The chain carries TRBV7-8 and TRBJ2-7, with TRBD1 matching over 7 bases. The CDR3 is 13 residues long. Looked up from germline, CDR1 is SGHVS and CDR2 is FQNEAQ. Trimming cost V 5 bases and J 3 bases; bases outside gene matches: 4. Here the CDR3 reads CASSPRTGYEQYV. The CDR3 coding sequence is TGTGCCAGCAGCCCAAGGACAGGCTACGAGCAGTACGTC.

This clonotype was recorded at least ten times. The V call is TRBV5-1, the J call TRBJ2-5, with D uncertain. This CDR3 comprises 14 residues. From germline, CDR1 is SGHRS and CDR2 YFSETQ. V lost 1 base, J lost 3 bases, and 10 bases lay in between. The CDR3 region is CASSLQSDKETQYF. The CDR3 bases are TGCGCCAGCAGCTTGCAGTCAGATAAAGAGACCCAGTACTTC.

This clonotype was seen repeatedly, ten times or more. V is TRBV5-6 and J is TRBJ2-5; 8 nucleotides agree with TRBD2. CDR3 length: 13 residues. J was trimmed by 6 bases and V by 2 bases; bases with no gene match: 3. Germline V CDR1 and CDR2: SGHDT, YYEEEE. Written as DNA, the CDR3 is TGTGCCAGCAGCTTAGCGGGGGAGCAGACCCAGTACTTC. This codes for CASSLAGEQTQYF.

This clonotype was detected a few times. This chain joins TRBV20-1 and TRBJ2-3; 15 bases agree with TRBD2. Germline V CDR1 and CDR2: DFQATT, SNEGSKA (reference sequence). V dropped 3 bases and J dropped 6; count of bases not matched to a gene: 7. CDR3 length equals 16 residues. As DNA, the CDR3 is TGCAGTGCTAGCCCTAGGACTAGCGGGGGGGGGGATACGCAGTATTTT. Translating gives CSASPRTSGGGDTQYF.

This clonotype was detected a few times. The CDR3 protein is CASHDLGETQYF. The CDR3 region has the DNA TGTGCCAGCCATGATTTGGGGGAGACCCAGTACTTC. The chain couples TRBV28 to TRBJ2-5; the D is unclear. This CDR3 region has 12 residues. V was trimmed by 8 bases and J by 5 bases, leaving 12 bases between them. Germline V lookup: CDR1 MDHEN, CDR2 SYDVKM.

The chain carries TRBV29-1 and TRBJ1-2; no clear D. The germline V gene encodes CDR1 SQVTM and CDR2 ANQGSEA. The V gene lost 4 bases and the J gene lost 8 bases, with 11 bases spanning the gap. This CDR3 spans 11 amino acids. The CDR3 nucleotides are TGCAGCGTTGGGGGAGAGATGGGCTACACCTTC. Protein: CSVGGEMGYTF.

About this clonotype itself: A much larger clone differs from this one at a single base, so this may be a read error. The gene calls are TRBV5-1 and TRBJ1-4; D is ambiguous. Trimming cost V 4 bases and J 8 bases, with 15 bases left between them. Germline assignment: CDR1 SGHRS and CDR2 YFSETQ. The CDR3 contains 14 residues. The CDR3 DNA reads TGCGCCAGCAGCATCAGACACGGGAAGGAAAAACTGTTTTTT. It translates to CASSIRHGKEKLFF.

Ten or more counts support this clonotype. The chain joins TRBV7-2 to TRBJ2-7; TRBD1 aligns across 8 bases. J was trimmed by 6 bases and V by 2 bases; bases with no gene match: 9. This CDR3 has 15 amino acids. Germline values: CDR1 SGHTA, CDR2 FQGNSA. The CDR3 spells CASSLQGASRVEQYF. The CDR3 DNA follows: TGTGCCAGCAGCTTACAGGGGGCCTCTAGGGTCGAGCAGTACTTC.